The following is a T cell receptor (beta chain) sequence with its context. An immunoSEQ assay, version v3.0, was performed at survey level. Using immunoSEQ multiplex PCR, the repertoire was profiled, and TCRdb retains in-frame clones only, with some absent. The sample lists 20,000 to 25,000 clones, less than 80% occurring once. V was shortened by 0 bases and J by 0 bases, with 7 bases between the two germline ends. Per the germline V gene, CDR1 is SGHDT and CDR2 is YYEEEE. This CDR3 comprises 16 residues. Every single participant having HIV got treatment inside the United States. Until DNA extraction, the samples held between 1-10 million cryopreserved PBMC. The data were taken from a study of long-term antiretroviral therapy in people with HIV. Study summary: The earliest specimens came about a decade ahead of the 2015 immediate-ART recommendation.

J is TRBJ2-6 and V is TRBV5-6; D unclear. The receptor was derived from a woman in her thirties or forties with HIV. Sequenced material: unsorted PBMCs, taken 1.2 years after starting antiretroviral therapy. CDR3: CASSLVMDSGANVLTF. CDR3 bases: TGTGCCAGCAGCTTGGTAATGGACTCTGGGGCCAACGTCCTGACTTTC. Looking up the rest from reference TRBV5-6 and TRBJ2-6 gives the full variable domain: DAGVTQSPTHLIKTRGQQVTLRCSPKSGHDTVSWYQQALGQGPQFIFQYYEEEERQRGNFPDRFSGHQFPNYSSELNVNALLLGDSALYLCASSLVMDSGANVLTFGAGSRLTVL.